This TCR beta chain was identified in a study of shared clonotypes between healthy human individuals (dated by TCRdb to 2020 to 2021). As for the study more broadly: A few men and a couple of women, aged 18 to 49 years, made up the cohort. Different laboratories and diverse techniques were used to prepare libraries and sequence TCR repertoires, to increase sequencing depth and limit assay-specific biases. To estimate repertoire size and how much clonotypes are shared between individuals, the study performed deep sequencing of blood TCR repertoires from about five healthy adults. For each donor, CD4 naive and CD4 memory were each given three plates, CD8 naive was given two plates, and CD8 memory was given one plate. Per donor, leukapheresis produced somewhere between about 0.94 and 9.5 billion PBMCs. The investigation overall reported the following: Compared with non-shared clonotypes, clonotypes shared by all four sorted-subset donors had higher generation probabilities. Because the study included only a small number of donors, the genetic and exposure-history diversity represented was limited. Pairwise subsampling led to the expectation that sequencing depth would affect the degree of clonotype sharing among donors. Sharing across a handful of donors was observed for about 5% of naive CD4, about 3.2% of naive CD8, roughly 2.4% of memory CD4, and approximately 0.41% of memory CD8 clonotypes. Sampling was restricted to blood, and TCR repertoires in tissues likely differ from the TCR repertoires found in blood. Larger estimated clonotype richness was generally found for naive subsets than for memory subsets. Even with the large sequencing depth, rarefaction of the sorted-subset datasets indicated that sequencing was incomplete.

From a lookup of the germline V gene, CDR1 and CDR2 are SGHVS and FQNEAQ. The CDR3, from cysteine to phenylalanine, totals 16 residues. The retained sequence is limited to the CDR3, 48 bases, with the frame set at the first base. Trimming accounts for 7 bases at V and 1 base at J, while the number of junction bases matched to no gene is 6. For the CD8 naive samples, CD45RO-negative cells were positively selected for CCR7, yielding a CD45RA+CCR7+ population from which TemRA cells were excluded. The donors were healthy, HIV-negative adults who had no recently reported acute infections or vaccinations. Every donor was a Caucasian adult residing in Nashville, Tennessee, USA. Blood was collected by leukapheresis, and PBMCs were isolated by Ficoll-Histopaque density gradient centrifugation and then cryopreserved in liquid nitrogen vapor phase. Analytical flow cytometry was used to check the purity and quantity of every magnetically sorted T cell population. Each sorted fraction had its genomic DNA isolated and then quantified by UV absorbance on a Nanodrop 2000c.

Using the deep immunoSEQ assay, TCR CDR3 regions were amplified from genomic DNA by multiplex PCR. Genomic DNA extracted from each cell subset was distributed evenly over all wells of several immunoSEQ 96-well plates, and each plate served as one replicate. For sorted subsets, roughly 0.2 ug genomic DNA, equal to about 30,000 T cell genomes, was loaded into each replicate PCR. Purified libraries were quantified with a Qubit 3.0 fluorometer, sized on a Bioanalyzer 2100, and re-quantified with the KAPA Library Quantification kit. A separate single-read 150-cycle Illumina NextSeq 550 flow cell was used to sequence each immunoSEQ 96-well plate. The published analysis was carried out like this. Because the immunoSEQ output held only junctional sequences and lacked quality scores, the filtering could not match the filtering applied to full-length reads. Sequences were annotated with PyIR, a Python wrapper for IgBLAST v1.9, using IMGT germline references to assign V/J genes and CDR3. Reads with weak V/J assignments (E-value above 1e-6), missing CDR3, stop codons, out-of-frame junctions, or ambiguous translated residues were removed. V3J clonotypes were defined as sequences sharing an identical inferred V gene, J gene, and CDR3 amino acid sequence. The percentage overlap between two repertoires was calculated by dividing the number of shared unique clonotypes by the size of the smaller repertoire. RTK rarefaction, the Chao1 estimator, and Recon v2.1 estimates of unobserved clonotypes were used to assess repertoire richness. For all TCRbeta clonotypes obtained by the gDNA method from a few donors, generation probabilities were computed with OLGA. Drawn from immuneACCESS, this table holds only the in-frame rearrangements with V and J called that TCRdb kept. Clones are partly lost; checked studies trace under half to an unresolved V gene and leave the rest unexplained. Clone size and V and J calls were adopted from that table, with D and trimming inferred from the DNA. The sample includes some 2,000,000 clones, with about 95% observed a single time. The ten largest clones take up 0.85% to 1.3% of the sample.

This clone was seen just once. Its antigen remains undetermined. No clone much larger than this one lies a single base away; base qualities are absent. Material for sequencing was naive CD8+ T cells sorted from blood. The cell subset or site label here, explained by the study, means: CD45RA+CCR7+. This TCR came from a man aged 18 to 29 in good health. The chain was built from TRBV7-8 and TRBJ2-1; TRBD2 fits 11 bases in the junction. Here the CDR3 is given as CASTWTSGYSYNEQFF. DNA sequence: TGTGCCAGCACCTGGACTAGCGGGTATTCCTACAATGAGCAGTTCTTC.